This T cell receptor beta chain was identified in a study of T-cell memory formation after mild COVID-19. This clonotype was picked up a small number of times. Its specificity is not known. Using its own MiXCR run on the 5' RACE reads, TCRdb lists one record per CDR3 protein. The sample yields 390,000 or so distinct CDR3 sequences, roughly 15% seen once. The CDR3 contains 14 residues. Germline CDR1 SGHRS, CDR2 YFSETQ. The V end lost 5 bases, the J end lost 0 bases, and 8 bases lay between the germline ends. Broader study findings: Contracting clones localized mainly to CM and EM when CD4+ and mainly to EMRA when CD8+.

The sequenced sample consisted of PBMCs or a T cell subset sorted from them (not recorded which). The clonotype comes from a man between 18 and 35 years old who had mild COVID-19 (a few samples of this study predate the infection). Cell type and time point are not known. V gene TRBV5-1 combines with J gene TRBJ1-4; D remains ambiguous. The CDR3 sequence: CASSLQTTNEKLFF. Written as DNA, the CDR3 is TGCGCCAGCAGTTTGCAGACAACTAATGAAAAACTGTTTTTT.